This T cell receptor beta chain was found in a study of T cell repertoires in cytomegalovirus infection. Overall study context: Recently identified HLA-C-restricted and well-studied HLA-B-restricted CMV epitopes were used. Signatures in public TCR beta sequences pointed to both CMV infection and matching HLA type. Study-level points and caveats: The response measured ex vivo was dominated by TCR beta clonotypes (HLA-C-restricted and CMV-specific).

As concerns this clonotype: The antigen is unknown.

V lost 6 bases and J lost 6; bases outside the gene matches: 13. Germline values: CDR1 MNHNS, CDR2 SASEGT. This CDR3 contains 15 residues. TCRdb ran MiXCR on the reads and lists one entry per CDR3 protein. The table records approximately 350,000 distinct CDR3 sequences, roughly a third of them present only once. The receptor's source is a human donor in good health (CMV status not recorded). Some clones in this sample may be carry-over from other donors' samples. This specimen was cultured PBMCs, taken from culture after CMV antigen stimulation. V gene TRBV6-1 combines with J gene TRBJ2-7, with 8 bases aligning to TRBD1. CDR3: CASSPVSGQGSEQYV. The CDR3 DNA reads TGTGCCAGCAGCCCCGTCTCAGGACAGGGTTCCGAGCAGTACGTC.